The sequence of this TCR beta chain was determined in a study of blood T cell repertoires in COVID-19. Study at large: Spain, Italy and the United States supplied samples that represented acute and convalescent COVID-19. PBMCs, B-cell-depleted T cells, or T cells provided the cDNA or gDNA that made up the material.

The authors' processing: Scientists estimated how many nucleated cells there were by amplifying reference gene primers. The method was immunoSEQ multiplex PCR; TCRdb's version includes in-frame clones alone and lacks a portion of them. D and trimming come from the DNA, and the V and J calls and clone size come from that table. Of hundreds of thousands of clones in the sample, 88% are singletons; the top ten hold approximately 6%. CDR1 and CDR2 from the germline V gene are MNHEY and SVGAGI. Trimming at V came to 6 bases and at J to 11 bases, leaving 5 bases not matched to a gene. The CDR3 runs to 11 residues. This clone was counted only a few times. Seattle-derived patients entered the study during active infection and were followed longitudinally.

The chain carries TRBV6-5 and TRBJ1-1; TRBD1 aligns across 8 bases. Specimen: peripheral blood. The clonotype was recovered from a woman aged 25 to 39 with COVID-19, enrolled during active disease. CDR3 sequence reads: CASRGQGGAFF. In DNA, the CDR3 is TGTGCCAGCAGAGGACAGGGAGGGGCTTTCTTT.